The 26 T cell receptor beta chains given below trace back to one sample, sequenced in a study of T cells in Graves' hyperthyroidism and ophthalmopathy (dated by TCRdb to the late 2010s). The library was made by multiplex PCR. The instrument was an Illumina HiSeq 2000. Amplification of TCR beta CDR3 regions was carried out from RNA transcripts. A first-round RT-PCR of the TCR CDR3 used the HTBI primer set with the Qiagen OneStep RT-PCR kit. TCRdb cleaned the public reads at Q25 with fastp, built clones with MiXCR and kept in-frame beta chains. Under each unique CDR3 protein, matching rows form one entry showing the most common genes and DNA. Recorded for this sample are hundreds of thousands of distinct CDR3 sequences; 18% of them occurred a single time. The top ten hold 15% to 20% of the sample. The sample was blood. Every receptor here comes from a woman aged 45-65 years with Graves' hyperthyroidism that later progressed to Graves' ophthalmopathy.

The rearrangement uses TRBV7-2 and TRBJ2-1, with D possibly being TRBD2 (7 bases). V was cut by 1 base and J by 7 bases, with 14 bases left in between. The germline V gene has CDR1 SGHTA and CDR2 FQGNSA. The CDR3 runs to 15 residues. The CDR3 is CASSLVSGGQNEQFF. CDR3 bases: TGTGCCAGCAGCTTAGTCTCGGGGGGCCAGAATGAGCAGTTCTTC.

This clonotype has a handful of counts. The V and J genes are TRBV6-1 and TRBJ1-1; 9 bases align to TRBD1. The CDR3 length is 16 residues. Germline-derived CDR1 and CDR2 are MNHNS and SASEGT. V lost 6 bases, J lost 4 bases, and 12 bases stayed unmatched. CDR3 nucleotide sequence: TGTGCCAGCAGCCAGCTGCCGGGACAGGGAAGCACTGAAGCTTTCTTT. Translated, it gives CASSQLPGQGSTEAFF.

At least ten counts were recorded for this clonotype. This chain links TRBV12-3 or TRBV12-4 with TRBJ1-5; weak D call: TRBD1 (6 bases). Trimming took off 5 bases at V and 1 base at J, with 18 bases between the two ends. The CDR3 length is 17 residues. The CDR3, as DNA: TGTGCCAGCAGTCCGGGGGGCGGGGGGCTCAGCAATCAGCCCCAGCATTTT. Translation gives CASSPGGGGLSNQPQHF.

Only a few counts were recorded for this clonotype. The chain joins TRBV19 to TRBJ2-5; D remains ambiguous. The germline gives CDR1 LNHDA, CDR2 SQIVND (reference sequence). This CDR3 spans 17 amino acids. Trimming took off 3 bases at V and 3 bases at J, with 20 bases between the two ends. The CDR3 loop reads CASSMNPVGYTEETQYF. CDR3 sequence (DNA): TGTGCCAGTAGTATGAACCCGGTGGGGTACACTGAAGAGACCCAGTACTTC. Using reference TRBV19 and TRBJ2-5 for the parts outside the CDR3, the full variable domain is DGGITQSPKYLFRKEGQNVTLSCEQNLNHDAMYWYRQDPGQGLRLIYYSQIVNDFQKGDIAEGYSVSREKKESFPLTVTSAQKNPTAFYLCASSMNPVGYTEETQYFGPGTRLLVL.

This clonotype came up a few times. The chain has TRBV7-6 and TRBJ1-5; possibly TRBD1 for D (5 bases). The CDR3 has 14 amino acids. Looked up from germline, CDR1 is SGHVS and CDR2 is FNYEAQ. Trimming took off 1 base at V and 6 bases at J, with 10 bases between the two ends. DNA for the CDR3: TGTGCCAGCAGCTTAGACCCAGGGAGTCAGCCCCAGCATTTT. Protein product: CASSLDPGSQPQHF.

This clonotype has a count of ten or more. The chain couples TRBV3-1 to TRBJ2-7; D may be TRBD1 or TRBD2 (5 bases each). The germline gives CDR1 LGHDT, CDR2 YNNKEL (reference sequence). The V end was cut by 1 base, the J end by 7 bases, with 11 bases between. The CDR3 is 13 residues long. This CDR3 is CASSQGGAGEQYF. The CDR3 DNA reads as TGTGCCAGCAGCCAAGGAGGGGCGGGTGAGCAGTACTTC.

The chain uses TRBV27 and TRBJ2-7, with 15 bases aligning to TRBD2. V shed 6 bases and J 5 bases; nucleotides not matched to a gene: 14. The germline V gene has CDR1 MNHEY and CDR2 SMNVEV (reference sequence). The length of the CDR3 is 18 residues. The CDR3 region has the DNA TGTGCCAGCAGCCAATCCGGACTAGCGGGAGGGCCAAGGGACGAGCAGTACTTC. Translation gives CASSQSGLAGGPRDEQYF.

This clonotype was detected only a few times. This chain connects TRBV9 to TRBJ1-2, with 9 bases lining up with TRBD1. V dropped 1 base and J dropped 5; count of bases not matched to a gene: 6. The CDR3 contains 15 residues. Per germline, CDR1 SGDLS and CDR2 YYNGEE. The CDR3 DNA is TGTGCCAGCAGCGTATCGGGACAGGGCCTTTATGGCTACACCTTC. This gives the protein CASSVSGQGLYGYTF. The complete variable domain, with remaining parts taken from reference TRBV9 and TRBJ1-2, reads DSGVTQTPKHLITATGQRVTLRCSPRSGDLSVYWYQQSLDQGLQFLIQYYNGEERAKGNILERFSAQQFPDLHSELNLSSLELGDSALYFCASSVSGQGLYGYTFGSGTRLTVV.

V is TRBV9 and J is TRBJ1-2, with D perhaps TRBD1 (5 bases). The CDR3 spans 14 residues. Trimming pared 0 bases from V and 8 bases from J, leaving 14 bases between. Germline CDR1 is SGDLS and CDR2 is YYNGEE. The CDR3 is CASSVVAGPGGYTF. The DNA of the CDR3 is TGTGCCAGCAGCGTAGTCGCAGGGCCGGGGGGCTACACCTTC. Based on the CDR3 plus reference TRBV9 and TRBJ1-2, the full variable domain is DSGVTQTPKHLITATGQRVTLRCSPRSGDLSVYWYQQSLDQGLQFLIQYYNGEERAKGNILERFSAQQFPDLHSELNLSSLELGDSALYFCASSVVAGPGGYTFGSGTRLTVV.

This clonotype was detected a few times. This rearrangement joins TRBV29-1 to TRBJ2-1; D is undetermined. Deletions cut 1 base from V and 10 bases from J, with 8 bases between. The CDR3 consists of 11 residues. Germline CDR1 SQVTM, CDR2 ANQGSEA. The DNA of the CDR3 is TGCAGCGTTGAAGGCTCTTGGGAGCAGTTCTTC. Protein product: CSVEGSWEQFF.

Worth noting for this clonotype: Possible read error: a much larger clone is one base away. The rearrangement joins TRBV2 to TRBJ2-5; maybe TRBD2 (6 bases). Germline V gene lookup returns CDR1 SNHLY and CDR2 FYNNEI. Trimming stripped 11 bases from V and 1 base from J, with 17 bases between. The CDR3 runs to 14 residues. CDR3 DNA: TGTGCCGCCGGTGGGGGGATTTTCCAAGAGACCCAGTACTTC. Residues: CAAGGGIFQETQYF.

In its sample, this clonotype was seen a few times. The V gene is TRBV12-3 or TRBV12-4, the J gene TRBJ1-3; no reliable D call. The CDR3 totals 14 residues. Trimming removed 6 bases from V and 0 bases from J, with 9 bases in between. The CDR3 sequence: CASRLMSSGNTIYF. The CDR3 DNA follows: TGTGCCAGCAGACTCATGAGCTCTGGAAACACCATATATTTT.

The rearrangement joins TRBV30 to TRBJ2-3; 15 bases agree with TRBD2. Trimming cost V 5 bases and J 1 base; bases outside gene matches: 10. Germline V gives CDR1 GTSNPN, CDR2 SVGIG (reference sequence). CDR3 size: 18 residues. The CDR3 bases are TGTGCCTGGTTGAGGACTAGCGGGGGGGCCGGTGGCACAGATACGCAGTATTTT. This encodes CAWLRTSGGAGGTDTQYF.

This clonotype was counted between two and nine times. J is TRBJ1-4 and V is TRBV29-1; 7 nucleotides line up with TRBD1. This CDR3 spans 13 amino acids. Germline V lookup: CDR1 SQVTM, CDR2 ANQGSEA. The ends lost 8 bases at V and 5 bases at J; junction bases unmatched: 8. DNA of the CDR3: TGCAGCACCTACGGGACAGACAATGAAAAACTGTTTTTT. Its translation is CSTYGTDNEKLFF.

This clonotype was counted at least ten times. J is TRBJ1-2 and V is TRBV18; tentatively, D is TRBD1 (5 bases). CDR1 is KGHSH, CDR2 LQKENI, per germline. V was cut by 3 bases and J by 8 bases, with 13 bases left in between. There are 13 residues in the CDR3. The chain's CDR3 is CASSPGAPNGYTF. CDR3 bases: TGTGCCAGCTCACCCGGGGCCCCTAACGGCTACACCTTC.

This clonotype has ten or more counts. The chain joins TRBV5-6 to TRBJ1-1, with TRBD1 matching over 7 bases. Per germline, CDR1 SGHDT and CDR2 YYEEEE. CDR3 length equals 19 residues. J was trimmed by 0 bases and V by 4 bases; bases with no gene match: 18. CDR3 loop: CASSPIPRQGNPMNTEAFF. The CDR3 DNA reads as TGTGCCAGCAGCCCCATACCCCGACAGGGTAACCCTATGAACACTGAAGCTTTCTTT.

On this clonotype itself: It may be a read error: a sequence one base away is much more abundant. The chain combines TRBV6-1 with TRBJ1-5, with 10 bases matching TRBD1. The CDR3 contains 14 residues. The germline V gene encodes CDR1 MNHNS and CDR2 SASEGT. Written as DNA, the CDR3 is TGTGCCGGCAGCTGGGGACAGGGGAGGCAGCCCCAGCATTTT. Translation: CAGSWGQGRQPQHF.

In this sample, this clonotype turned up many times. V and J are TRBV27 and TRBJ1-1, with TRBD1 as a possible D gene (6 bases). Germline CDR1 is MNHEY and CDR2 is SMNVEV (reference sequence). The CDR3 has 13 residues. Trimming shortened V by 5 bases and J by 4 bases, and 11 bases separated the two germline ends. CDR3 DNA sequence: TGTGCCAGCAGTGAATACAGGGTCACTGAAGCTTTCTTT. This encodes CASSEYRVTEAFF.

CDR3 DNA: TGCGCCAGCAGCTCAGGACGATCCCTAGACACCGGGGAGCTGTTTTTT. It yields the protein CASSSGRSLDTGELFF. The chain joins TRBV5-1 to TRBJ2-2; D not resolved. Germline CDR1 and CDR2: SGHRS and YFSETQ. Trimming cost V 3 bases and J 3 bases, with 15 bases left between them. The CDR3 is 16 amino acids.

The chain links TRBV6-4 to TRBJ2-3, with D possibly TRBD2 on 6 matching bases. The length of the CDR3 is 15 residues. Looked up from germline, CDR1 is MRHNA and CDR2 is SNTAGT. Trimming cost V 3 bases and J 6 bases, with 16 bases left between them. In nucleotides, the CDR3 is TGTGCCAGCAGTGAACTCGGACTATCCGGGGATACGCAGTATTTT. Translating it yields CASSELGLSGDTQYF.

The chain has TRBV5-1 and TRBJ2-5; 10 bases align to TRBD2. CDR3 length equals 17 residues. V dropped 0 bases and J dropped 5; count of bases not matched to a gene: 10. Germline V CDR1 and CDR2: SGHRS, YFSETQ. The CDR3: CASSLAAGSGGAETQYF. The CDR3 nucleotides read TGCGCCAGCAGCTTGGCCGCTGGGAGCGGGGGGGCCGAGACCCAGTACTTC.

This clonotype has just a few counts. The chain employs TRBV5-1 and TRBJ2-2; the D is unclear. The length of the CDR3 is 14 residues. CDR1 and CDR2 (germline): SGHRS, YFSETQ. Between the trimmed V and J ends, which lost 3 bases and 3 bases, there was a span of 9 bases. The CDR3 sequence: CASSSGADTGELFF. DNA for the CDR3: TGCGCCAGCAGCTCCGGTGCGGACACCGGGGAGCTGTTTTTT.

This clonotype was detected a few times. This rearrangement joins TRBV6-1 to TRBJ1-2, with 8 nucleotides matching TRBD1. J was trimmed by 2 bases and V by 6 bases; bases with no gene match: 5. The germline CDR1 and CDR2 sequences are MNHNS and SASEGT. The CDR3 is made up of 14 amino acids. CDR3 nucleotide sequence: TGTGCCAGCAGAGTAACAGGGGGGAACTATGGCTACACCTTC. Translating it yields CASRVTGGNYGYTF.

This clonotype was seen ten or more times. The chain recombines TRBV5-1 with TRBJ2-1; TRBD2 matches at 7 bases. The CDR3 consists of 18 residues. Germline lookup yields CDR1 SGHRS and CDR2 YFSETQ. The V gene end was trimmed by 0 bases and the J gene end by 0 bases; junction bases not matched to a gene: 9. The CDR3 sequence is CASSLVLQAGSSYNEQFF. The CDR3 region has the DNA TGCGCCAGCAGCTTGGTTCTCCAAGCGGGGAGCTCCTACAATGAGCAGTTCTTC.

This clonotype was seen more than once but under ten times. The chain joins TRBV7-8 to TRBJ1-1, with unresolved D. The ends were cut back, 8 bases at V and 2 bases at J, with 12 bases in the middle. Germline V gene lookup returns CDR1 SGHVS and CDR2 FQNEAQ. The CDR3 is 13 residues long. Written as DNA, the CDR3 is TGTGCCAGCTCACTGGGGTACAACACTGAAGCTTTCTTT. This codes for CASSLGYNTEAFF. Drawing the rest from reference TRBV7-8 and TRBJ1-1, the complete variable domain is GAGVSQSPRYKVAKRGQDVALRCDPISGHVSLFWYQQALGQGPEFLTYFQNEAQLDKSGLPSDRFFAERPEGSVSTLKIQRTQQEDSAVYLCASSLGYNTEAFFGQGTRLTVV.

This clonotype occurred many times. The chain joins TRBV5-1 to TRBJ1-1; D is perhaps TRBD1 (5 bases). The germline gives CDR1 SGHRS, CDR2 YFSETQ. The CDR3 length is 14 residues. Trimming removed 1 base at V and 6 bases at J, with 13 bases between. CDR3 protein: CASSLYQGIPEAFF. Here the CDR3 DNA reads TGCGCCAGCAGCTTGTATCAGGGTATCCCTGAAGCTTTCTTT.